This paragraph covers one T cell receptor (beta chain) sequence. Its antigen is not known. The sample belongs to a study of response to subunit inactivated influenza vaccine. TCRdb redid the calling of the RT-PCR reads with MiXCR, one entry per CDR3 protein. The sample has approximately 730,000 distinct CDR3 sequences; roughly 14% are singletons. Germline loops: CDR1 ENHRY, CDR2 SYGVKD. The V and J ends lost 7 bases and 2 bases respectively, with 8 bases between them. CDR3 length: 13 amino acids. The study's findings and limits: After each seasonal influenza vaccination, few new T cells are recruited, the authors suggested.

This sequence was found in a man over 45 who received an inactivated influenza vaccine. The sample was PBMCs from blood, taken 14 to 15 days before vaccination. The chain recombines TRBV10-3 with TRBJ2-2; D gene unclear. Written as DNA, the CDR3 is TGTGCCATCACTGCGCATAACACCGGGGAGCTGTTTTTT. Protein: CAITAHNTGELFF.